This T cell receptor (beta chain) was sequenced in a study of blood T cell repertoires in COVID-19. At the level of the study: There were acute and convalescent COVID-19 samples, and they came from the United States, Italy and Spain.

The authors' processing: Estimates of nucleated cell counts were drawn from the amplification of reference gene primers. Here immunoSEQ multiplex PCR was the method, and the copy in TCRdb shows in-frame clones only, minus some. The V and J calls and clone size come from that table; D and trimming were worked out from the DNA. The data contain roughly 230,000 clones, over 80% of them singletons. Only one count was recorded for this clone. The length of the CDR3 is 14 residues. V gave up 2 bases and J gave up 0 bases, with 10 bases separating them. The germline V gene encodes CDR1 SQVTM and CDR2 ANQGSEA.

The source of this sequence is a man aged 40-49 years with acute or convalescent COVID-19. Source material: peripheral blood. The chain recombines TRBV29-1 with TRBJ2-5, with D perhaps matching TRBD2 (7 bases). The CDR3 loop is CSVERGAYQETQYF. The CDR3 DNA reads as TGCAGCGTTGAACGGGGGGCGTACCAAGAGACCCAGTACTTC.